The clone carrying this T cell receptor (beta chain) was detected many times. For each sample, template was approximately 0.6 ug of bulk tumor genomic DNA. Primary tumors were biopsied several times each, far apart, intraoperatively. Curative surgery was performed on patients who had untreated, newly diagnosed non-small cell lung cancer. From germline, CDR1 is LGHDT and CDR2 YNNKEL (reference sequence). The CDR3 has 16 residues. The germline V and J ends were trimmed by 0 bases and 8 bases, with 16 bases remaining between them. Amplification of TCR beta CDR3 was performed by multiplex PCR with 32 V and 13 J primers. TCRdb redid the calling of the multiplex PCR reads with MiXCR, one entry per CDR3 protein. The repertoire holds 5,500 to 6,500 distinct CDR3 sequences, with about 20% as singletons. The entry originates in a study of immune heterogeneity within non-small cell lung tumors.

The TCR was taken from an older man with non-small cell lung cancer. This chain links TRBV3-1 with TRBJ1-4; D remains unclear. The source material was lung tumor tissue. The CDR3 DNA is TGTGCCAGCAGCCAAGATCGAGGGTCGGGGAGGGAAAAACTGTTTTTT. Translation gives CASSQDRGSGREKLFF.